The rows below give T cell receptor beta chains drawn from one sample of a study of blood T cell repertoires in COVID-19. This table comes from immunoSEQ multiplex PCR, and its TCRdb copy is limited to in-frame clones, with some not included. The sample lists about 150,000 clones; approximately 85% were seen once. Sample: peripheral blood. All receptors come from a man older than 75 with COVID-19, enrolled during active disease. Each CDR3 is given with its conserved first and last residue. Each record gives: D gene, clone size, V gene, J gene, CDR3 DNA, CDR3 protein. The D gene is left open where the match is weak. The size field is filled for only some rows; it gives once, few, many or a size class.

>-|-|TRBV5-3|TRBJ1-4
TGTGCCAGAAGCTTACCACAGGGTAGGTTAGAAAAACTGTTTTTT
CARSLPQGRLEKLFF
>TRBD1|-|TRBV6-5|TRBJ1-1
TGTGCCACCAGACAGGGTATGTACACTGAAGCTTTCTTT
CATRQGMYTEAFF
>-|few|TRBV12-5|TRBJ1-2
TGTGCTAGTGGTTGGGATATAGACAGCTATGGCTACACCTTC
CASGWDIDSYGYTF
>TRBD1|many|TRBV19|TRBJ1-5
TGTGCCAGTCGCCTCGACAGGGATCAGAGCAATCAGCCCCAGCATTTT
CASRLDRDQSNQPQHF
>TRBD2|-|TRBV10-3|TRBJ2-3
TGTGCCATCAGTGAGTCTAGGACTAGCGGGGGAGATACGCAGTATTTT
CAISESRTSGGDTQYF
>TRBD1|-|TRBV29-1|TRBJ2-5
TGCAGCGTCGAAGAGACAGGGTCTGGAGAGACCCAGTACTTC
CSVEETGSGETQYF
>-|once|TRBV6-6|TRBJ1-2
TGTGCCAGCATCAATAGGGATCAGACAGATGGCTACACCTTC
CASINRDQTDGYTF
>TRBD2|-|TRBV3-1/TRBV3-2|TRBJ2-7
TGTGCCAGCAGCCACAACCGGGGGGTTCACGAGCAGTACTTC
CASSHNRGVHEQYF
>-|-|TRBV5-4|TRBJ2-7
TGTGCCAGCAGCTTTGGGCAAGGAAACTCCTACGAGCAGTACTTC
CASSFGQGNSYEQYF
>TRBD1|-|TRBV5-1|TRBJ1-3
TGCGCCAGCAGCCTACCCTCGACAGGGGGCTCTGGAAACACCATATATTTT
CASSLPSTGGSGNTIYF
>TRBD1|-|TRBV11-1|TRBJ2-1
TGTGCCAGCAGCCGTCCCGGGACAGGGACCTACAATGAGCAGTTCTTC
CASSRPGTGTYNEQFF